This T cell receptor beta chain stems from a study of shared clonotypes between healthy human individuals. Looking at the study overall: A couple of women and a few men aged 18 to 49 made up the donors.

From germline, CDR1 is LNHNV and CDR2 YYDKDF (reference sequence). Germline trimming cut 0 bases from V and 5 bases from J; bases unmatched to any gene: 7. The CDR3 runs 16 residues. On this clone itself: Its antigen is currently unknown.

As processed by the authors: There were no quality scores in the junction-only immunoSEQ sequences, so filtering differed. TCRdb's table, derived via immunoSEQ multiplex PCR, lists solely in-frame clones and lacks some. From that table come the V and J calls and clone size; the DNA was used to work out D and trimming. The sample consists of about 2.4 million clones, roughly 92% of them appearing once. Study results and caveats: Naive CD4 clonotypes were shared across a handful of donors at roughly 5.3%. In general, naive subsets displayed greater estimated richness than memory subsets did.

This receptor was identified in a man aged 18 to 30 in good health. V gene TRBV15 combines with J gene TRBJ2-3, with 8 bases lining up with TRBD2. Sequenced: naive CD4+ T cells sorted from blood. Subset defined: CD45RA+ positively selected. CDR3 loop: CATSRDLSGGIDTQYF. CDR3 sequence (DNA): TGTGCCACCAGCAGAGATCTGAGCGGGGGTATAGATACGCAGTATTTT. Full variable domain (missing parts from reference TRBV15 and TRBJ2-3): DAMVIQNPRYQVTQFGKPVTLSCSQTLNHNVMYWYQQKSSQAPKLLFHYYDKDFNNEADTPDNFQSRRPNTSFCFLDIRSPGLGDTAMYLCATSRDLSGGIDTQYFGPGTRLTVL.